This TCR beta chain was profiled in a study of human T cells and chemical hapten exposure. Via MiXCR, TCRdb re-called the RACE reads, giving one row per CDR3 protein. The data contain around 62,000 distinct CDR3 sequences, around 7% of them singletons. Time point denoted: pre-sensitization, week 0. Treatment: therapeutic diphenylcyclopropenone sensitization with weekly scalp DPC. The CDR3 length is 16 residues. Germline-derived CDR1 and CDR2 are LGHNA and YNFKEQ. Trimming removed 1 base from V and 2 bases from J; junction bases left unmatched: 6. The sequence derives from a woman younger than 45 with alopecia areata. Some clones in this sample may be carry-over from other donors' samples. The input for sequencing was whole blood, taken in connection with sensitization to the hapten diphenylcyclopropenone (DPC). V and J are TRBV4-2 and TRBJ2-7; TRBD1 agrees at 9 bases. CDR3 DNA: TGTGCCAGCAGCCAAGCGAGCGGACAGGGGACCTACGAGCAGTACTTC. Translating it yields CASSQASGQGTYEQYF.